This entry lists 17 T cell receptor beta chains sequenced from one sample in a study of HIV-infected patients and healthy controls. TCRdb re-called the 5' RACE reads with MiXCR, one entry per CDR3 protein. Of 60,000 to 75,000 distinct CDR3 sequences listed, approximately 15% were seen once; the top ten hold under 6.5%. Sequencing used CD4+ T cells from blood. The receptors stem from a human donor in good health.

Ten or more counts support this clonotype. The V gene is TRBV29-1, the J gene TRBJ1-2; D unresolved. The CDR3 is 10 amino acids. V lost 4 bases to trimming and J lost 7 bases, with 7 bases between them. The germline V gene has CDR1 SQVTM and CDR2 ANQGSEA. As DNA, the CDR3 is TGCAGCGTTGGGCAGCTTGGCTACACCTTC. Its protein product is CSVGQLGYTF.

This clonotype was recorded a few times. The chain joins TRBV25-1 to TRBJ1-2; 10 bases line up with TRBD1. The trim removed 7 bases at V and 13 bases at J, leaving 15 bases unmatched. CDR1 and CDR2 from the germline V gene are MGHDK and SYGVNS. The CDR3 is 14 amino acids. DNA for the CDR3: TGTGCCAGCACCAATATCCCGGGACAGGGGTTCCTCACCTTC. Amino acid sequence: CASTNIPGQGFLTF.

CDR3: CASSLVGTSITDTQYF. CDR3 bases: TGTGCCAGCAGCTTAGTGGGGACTAGCATCACAGATACGCAGTATTTT. The J gene is TRBJ2-3, the V gene TRBV7-9; TRBD2 agrees at 9 bases. J was trimmed by 2 bases and V by 1 base; bases with no gene match: 4. CDR3 length equals 16 residues. Germline CDR1 is SEHNR and CDR2 is FQNEAQ (reference sequence). The full variable domain, in which reference TRBV7-9 and TRBJ2-3 provide the parts outside the CDR3, is DTGVSQNPRHKITKRGQNVTFRCDPISEHNRLYWYRQTLGQGPEFLTYFQNEAQLEKSRLLSDRFSAERPKGSFSTLEIQRTEQGDSAMYLCASSLVGTSITDTQYFGPGTRLTVL.

A few counts support this clonotype. V gene TRBV14 combines with J gene TRBJ2-7; TRBD2 matches at 9 bases. The V and J ends lost 4 bases and 1 base, in that order; junction bases with no gene match: 11. Germline V gene sequence: CDR1 SGHDN, CDR2 FVKESK. The CDR3 extends over 17 amino acids. The CDR3, as DNA: TGTGCCAGCAGCCCAAGACAGAGCGGGAGGCCTTCCTACGAGCAGTACTTC. Translating it yields CASSPRQSGRPSYEQYF.

This clonotype was observed at least ten times. The chain links TRBV29-1 to TRBJ1-2; D ambiguous. CDR1 and CDR2 from the germline V gene are SQVTM and ANQGSEA. V gave up 3 bases and J gave up 4 bases, with 9 bases separating them. The CDR3 contains 12 residues. As DNA, the CDR3 is TGCAGCGTTGAGAGGTCCTCCTATGGCTACACCTTC. It translates to CSVERSSYGYTF. The full variable domain, in which reference TRBV29-1 and TRBJ1-2 provide the parts outside the CDR3, is SAVISQKPSRDICQRGTSLTIQCQVDSQVTMMFWYRQQPGQSLTLIATANQGSEATYESGFVIDKFPISRPNLTFSTLTVSNMSPEDSSIYLCSVERSSYGYTFGSGTRLTVV.

This clonotype was seen only a few times. The chain uses TRBV20-1 and TRBJ2-5; TRBD1 agrees at 12 bases. CDR3 length: 15 residues. Unmatched junction bases numbered 9, after V lost 6 bases and J lost 4 bases. The germline V gene encodes CDR1 DFQATT and CDR2 SNEGSKA (reference sequence). CDR3 loop: CSAYGTGGEGETQYF. The DNA of the CDR3 is TGCAGTGCATACGGGACAGGGGGCGAGGGAGAGACCCAGTACTTC.

The CDR3 nucleotides are TGTGCCAGTAGTATATCCGGGACAGGGGGCTTTCAGCCCCAGCATTTT. Amino acid sequence: CASSISGTGGFQPQHF. This sequence joins TRBV19 and TRBJ1-5; 12 nucleotides line up with TRBD1. CDR3 length equals 16 residues. The V gene end was trimmed by 2 bases and the J gene end by 6 bases; junction bases not matched to a gene: 5. Germline CDR1 reads LNHDA; CDR2 reads SQIVND (reference sequence). The full variable domain, rest sourced from reference TRBV19 and TRBJ1-5, is DGGITQSPKYLFRKEGQNVTLSCEQNLNHDAMYWYRQDPGQGLRLIYYSQIVNDFQKGDIAEGYSVSREKKESFPLTVTSAQKNPTAFYLCASSISGTGGFQPQHFGDGTRLSIL.

This clonotype was counted at least ten times. The chain recombines TRBV7-8 with TRBJ2-3; D may be TRBD1 or TRBD2 (6 bases each). The CDR3 contains 14 residues. Germline CDR1 is SGHVS and CDR2 is FQNEAQ. Trimming took off 3 bases at V and 1 base at J, with 8 bases between the two ends. This CDR3 is CASSLRGGTDTQYF. The CDR3 DNA reads TGTGCCAGCAGCTTGAGGGGGGGCACAGATACGCAGTATTTT.

This chain joins TRBV20-1 and TRBJ2-1; D is tentatively TRBD1 or TRBD2 (5 bases each). V was pared by 6 bases and J by 7 bases, with 25 bases between. CDR1 is DFQATT, CDR2 SNEGSKA, per germline (reference sequence). The CDR3 covers 16 residues. The CDR3 spells CSARSSGTPGRNEQFF. CDR3 DNA: TGCAGTGCCAGATCCTCCGGGACCCCAGGCAGGAATGAGCAGTTCTTC.

This clonotype was seen more than once but under ten times. The chain couples TRBV10-3 to TRBJ2-1, with 8 bases that match TRBD2. The trim removed 4 bases at V and 1 base at J, leaving 3 bases unmatched. This CDR3 is 15 amino acids long. The germline V gene encodes CDR1 ENHRY and CDR2 SYGVKD. CDR3 DNA sequence: TGTGCCATCAGTGTTAGCGGGGCTTCCTACAATGAGCAGTTCTTC. It is translated as CAISVSGASYNEQFF.

This sequence joins TRBV2 and TRBJ1-6; D is uncertain. With 8 bases removed from V and 5 bases from J, the gap between germline ends came to 10 bases. CDR3 length: 13 residues. Germline values: CDR1 SNHLY, CDR2 FYNNEI. The CDR3, as DNA: TGTGCCAGCGCACTGAGGAATAATTCACCCCTCCACTTT. This encodes CASALRNNSPLHF. Full variable domain (remainder filled in from reference TRBV2 and TRBJ1-6): EPEVTQTPSHQVTQMGQEVILRCVPISNHLYFYWYRQILGQKVEFLVSFYNNEISEKSEIFDDQFSVERPDGSNFTLKIRSTKLEDSAMYFCASALRNNSPLHFGNGTRLTVT.

There are a few counts of this clonotype. The J gene is TRBJ2-4, the V gene TRBV29-1; D unclear. Germline V gives CDR1 SQVTM, CDR2 ANQGSEA. This CDR3 contains 15 residues. The ends were cut back, 4 bases at V and 0 bases at J, with 13 bases in the middle. The CDR3 loop reads CSVAVRRLAKNIQYF. The CDR3 DNA is TGCAGCGTTGCGGTCAGACGACTAGCCAAAAACATTCAGTACTTC.

This clonotype was picked up a small number of times. The V gene is TRBV5-1, the J gene TRBJ1-1; 7 nucleotides agree with TRBD1. Germline CDR1 is SGHRS and CDR2 is YFSETQ. The V segment lost 3 bases and the J segment 2 bases; nucleotides outside the gene matches: 4. There are 14 residues in the CDR3. The CDR3 is CASSSGTANTEAFF. The CDR3 nucleotides are TGCGCCAGCAGCTCGGGGACAGCAAACACTGAAGCTTTCTTT.

The chain combines TRBV5-1 with TRBJ2-3; 12 bases are a match to TRBD2. CDR3 size: 14 residues. Per the germline V gene, CDR1 is SGHRS and CDR2 is YFSETQ. The J segment lost 0 bases and the V segment lost 9 bases, leaving 2 bases of the junction unmatched. The CDR3 sequence: CATGTSGSTDTQYF. CDR3 DNA: TGCGCCACCGGGACTAGCGGGAGCACAGATACGCAGTATTTT. Full variable domain (remainder filled in from reference TRBV5-1 and TRBJ2-3): KAGVTQTPRYLIKTRGQQVTLSCSPISGHRSVSWYQQTPGQGLQFLFEYFSETQRNKGNFPGRFSGRQFSNSRSEMNVSTLELGDSALYLCATGTSGSTDTQYFGPGTRLTVL.

This clonotype was seen at least ten times. The chain couples TRBV20-1 to TRBJ2-7, with 8 bases that match TRBD2. The trim removed 6 bases at V and 2 bases at J, leaving 9 bases unmatched. CDR1 is DFQATT, CDR2 SNEGSKA, per germline (reference sequence). This CDR3 has 14 residues. CDR3 protein: CSAKWAGGAYEQYF. DNA of the CDR3: TGCAGTGCCAAGTGGGCGGGGGGCGCCTACGAGCAGTACTTC.

This clonotype was detected a few times. J is TRBJ2-3 and V is TRBV10-3; the D is unclear. The CDR3 totals 11 residues. The germline V gene encodes CDR1 ENHRY and CDR2 SYGVKD. Trimming pared 5 bases from V and 2 bases from J, leaving 2 bases between. The CDR3: CAISTTDTQYF. CDR3 DNA sequence: TGTGCCATCAGTACCACAGATACGCAGTATTTT.

The genes are TRBV12-3 or TRBV12-4 and TRBJ1-1; no firm D call. This CDR3 is built from 12 residues. V was trimmed by 3 bases and J by 6 bases, leaving 8 bases between them. CDR3 residues: CASSFSMPEAFF. CDR3 coding DNA: TGTGCCAGCAGTTTCAGTATGCCTGAAGCTTTCTTT.